This TCR beta chain was captured by sequencing in a study of post-analysis software for immune sequencing data. In the study overall: Patients had relapsing-remitting, secondary progressive or progressive-relapsing multiple sclerosis; some lacked subtype.

Germline CDR1 SGHAT, CDR2 FQNNGV. V was trimmed by 2 bases and J by 1 base, leaving 31 bases between them. CDR3 length: 22 residues. Remarks on this clonotype: Its specificity is unknown.

Findings of the study overall: In patients, roughly five TRBV segments were more frequent than in controls, with TRBV5-6, TRBV5-1 and TRBV20-1 among them. Normalized Chao1 diversity was significantly lower in multiple sclerosis patients than in controls.

Every TCR beta cDNA library bore unique molecular identifiers. TCRdb re-called the PCR reads with MiXCR, one entry per CDR3 protein. The sample has roughly 540,000 distinct CDR3 sequences; around 31% are singletons. The receptor was isolated from a girl aged 2 to 17 with multiple sclerosis. The genes are TRBV11-2 and TRBJ2-3; weak D call: TRBD1 (6 bases). Sequencing used blood. This CDR3 is CASSLRGNRKQGPIKRTDTQYF. The CDR3, as DNA: TGTGCCAGCAGCTTACGAGGGAATCGCAAGCAGGGGCCCATCAAGCGCACAGATACGCAGTATTTT.